The 29 T cell receptor beta chains reported below all come from one sample, sequenced in a study of Ad26.COV2.S vaccination and SARS-CoV-2 variants. Treatment reported: about 20 received Ad26.COV2.S at low or high dose, single or two shots; 5 received placebo; per-sample allocation not given. Sampling happened 63 days after the first vaccine or placebo injection. Assay used: immunoSEQ multiplex PCR; TCRdb lists only in-frame clones, some missing. There are a few hundred thousand clones in the sample; under 90% occur only once, and about 8% lies in the top ten. The sample was peripheral blood, taken in a trial of Ad26.COV2.S vaccine versus placebo. The receptors stem from a person between 18 and 59 years old who received the Ad26.COV2.S COVID-19 vaccine or a placebo.

This sequence joins TRBV11-2 and TRBJ1-4, with no clear D. This CDR3 region has 16 residues. The germline V gene encodes CDR1 SGHAT and CDR2 FQNNGV. Trimming shortened V by 5 bases and J by 0 bases, and 13 bases separated the two germline ends. In DNA, the CDR3 is TGTGCCAGCAGCCCGGGGATTTTTGCAACTAATGAAAAACTGTTTTTT. Translation: CASSPGIFATNEKLFF. The whole variable domain, remainder taken from reference TRBV11-2 and TRBJ1-4, is EAGVAQSPRYKIIEKRQSVAFWCNPISGHATLYWYQQILGQGPKLLIQFQNNGVVDDSQLPKDRFSAERLKGVDSTLKIQPAKLEDSAVYLCASSPGIFATNEKLFFGSGTQLSVL.

The chain joins TRBV5-6 to TRBJ2-7, with D tentatively TRBD1 (6 bases). Germline V gene sequence: CDR1 SGHDT, CDR2 YYEEEE. Trimming took off 5 bases at V and 6 bases at J, with 9 bases between the two ends. This CDR3 is 11 amino acids long. The CDR3 region has the DNA TGTGCCAGCAGTGAAGGGGGCGAGCAGTACTTC. This encodes CASSEGGEQYF.

The chain is built from TRBV15 and TRBJ2-3, with D possibly matching TRBD1 (5 bases). The germline CDR1 and CDR2 sequences are LNHNV and YYDKDF (reference sequence). Trimming removed 0 bases from V and 9 bases from J, with 10 bases in between. There are 13 residues in the CDR3. The CDR3 coding sequence is TGTGCCACCAGCAGAGATCCAGGGTGGACGCAGTATTTT. This encodes CATSRDPGWTQYF.

The chain has TRBV11-2 and TRBJ1-2, with D maybe TRBD1 (5 bases). The CDR3 consists of 15 residues. CDR1 is SGHAT, CDR2 FQNNGV, per germline. The V end was cut by 5 bases, the J end by 2 bases, with 15 bases between. The CDR3 DNA reads as TGTGCCAGCAGCCTGACCGGGACGGACAACTATGGCTACACCTTC. Its translation is CASSLTGTDNYGYTF.

The CDR3 DNA reads as TGTGCCAGCAGCCACGGGACTCACTCCTACAATGAGCAGTTCTTC. This encodes CASSHGTHSYNEQFF. The chain is built from TRBV11-1 and TRBJ2-1, with a weak D call TRBD2 (6 bases). There are 15 residues in the CDR3. Germline CDR1 is SGHAT and CDR2 is FQDESV (reference sequence). Trimming took 5 bases from V and 0 from J, leaving 11 bases between them.

This chain links TRBV27 with TRBJ2-6; D ambiguous. Trimming removed 2 bases at V and 0 bases at J, with 8 bases between. Germline CDR1 and CDR2: MNHEY and SMNVEV (reference sequence). The CDR3 is 16 amino acids. The CDR3: CASSLQVASGANVLTF. The CDR3 nucleotides are TGTGCCAGCAGTTTACAGGTTGCCTCTGGGGCCAACGTCCTGACTTTC.

The chain employs TRBV5-1 and TRBJ1-2; maybe TRBD1 (6 bases). The CDR3 is 15 residues long. The ends were cut back, 3 bases at V and 1 base at J, with 13 bases in the middle. The V gene's germline CDR1 is SGHRS and CDR2 YFSETQ. CDR3 bases: TGCGCCAGCAGCTCCACTCCAGGGGATAACTATGGCTACACCTTC. This translates into CASSSTPGDNYGYTF.

In DNA, the CDR3 is TGTGCCAGCAGCCAACAGGGGGGAGTTGGCTACACCTTC. Protein product: CASSQQGGVGYTF. The rearrangement uses TRBV3-1 (or the pseudogene TRBV3-2) and TRBJ1-2; TRBD1 matches at 7 bases. V trimming: 2 bases; J trimming: 7 bases; junction bases outside the gene matches: 4. There are 13 residues in the CDR3. Germline V gene lookup returns CDR1 LGHDT and CDR2 YNNKEL (reference sequence).

This chain uses TRBV27 with TRBJ2-5, with 9 bases identical to TRBD2. With V trimmed by 3 bases and J by 5 bases, 10 bases remained unmatched. The CDR3 runs to 16 residues. Per the germline V gene, CDR1 is MNHEY and CDR2 is SMNVEV (reference sequence). CDR3 nucleotides: TGTGCCAGCAGTTTGGGCCTAGCGGGATCGCGGGAGACCCAGTACTTC. Translation: CASSLGLAGSRETQYF.

The chain is built from TRBV13 and TRBJ1-1; D might be TRBD1 (5 bases). The CDR3 has 16 residues. CDR1 and CDR2 (germline): PRHDT, FYEKMQ (reference sequence). V was pared by 10 bases and J by 4 bases, with 25 bases between. The chain's CDR3 is CATKLFTGALGTEAFF. In DNA form, the CDR3 reads TGTGCCACCAAATTGTTCACCGGGGCCCTTGGCACTGAAGCTTTCTTT. Drawing the rest from reference TRBV13 and TRBJ1-1, the complete variable domain is AAGVIQSPRHLIKEKRETATLKCYPIPRHDTVYWYQQGPGQDPQFLISFYEKMQSDKGSIPDRFSAQQFSDYHSELNMSSLELGDSALYFCATKLFTGALGTEAFFGQGTRLTVV.

J is TRBJ2-3 and V is TRBV4-1; D uncertain. V lost 4 bases to trimming and J lost 7 bases, with 15 bases between them. Germline loops: CDR1 MGHRA, CDR2 YSYEKL. The CDR3 has 14 residues. CDR3 sequence reads: CASSPQRQLHTQYF. The CDR3 bases are TGCGCCAGCAGCCCCCAACGACAACTTCATACGCAGTATTTT.

The CDR3 protein is CASSLKQGSFYEQYF. In DNA form, the CDR3 reads TGTGCCAGCAGTCTCAAACAGGGAAGTTTCTACGAGCAGTACTTC. This chain joins TRBV27 and TRBJ2-7, with D perhaps TRBD1 (6 bases). Germline loops: CDR1 MNHEY, CDR2 SMNVEV (reference sequence). The CDR3 runs to 15 residues. Trimming removed 5 bases at V and 3 bases at J, with 17 bases between.

The genes are TRBV5-1 and TRBJ1-2; D call uncertain. The germline gives CDR1 SGHRS, CDR2 YFSETQ. The CDR3 extends over 13 amino acids. The V gene lost 0 bases and the J gene lost 1 base, with 4 bases spanning the gap. CDR3 bases: TGCGCCAGCAGCTTGGACAATAACTATGGCTACACCTTC. Translation: CASSLDNNYGYTF.

The V call is TRBV15, the J call TRBJ1-1; D may be TRBD1 (6 bases). The germline V and J ends were trimmed by 0 bases and 1 base, with 6 bases remaining between them. CDR3 length equals 14 residues. Germline V gives CDR1 LNHNV, CDR2 YYDKDF (reference sequence). The CDR3 region is CATSRETGNTEAFF. The CDR3 nucleotides read TGTGCCACCAGCAGAGAGACAGGGAACACTGAAGCTTTCTTT. Filled out from reference TRBV15 and TRBJ1-1, the complete variable domain reads DAMVIQNPRYQVTQFGKPVTLSCSQTLNHNVMYWYQQKSSQAPKLLFHYYDKDFNNEADTPDNFQSRRPNTSFCFLDIRSPGLGDTAMYLCATSRETGNTEAFFGQGTRLTVV.

V usage is TRBV27 and J usage is TRBJ1-6; D perhaps matches TRBD1 (6 bases). The germline V gene has CDR1 MNHEY and CDR2 SMNVEV (reference sequence). The CDR3 consists of 16 residues. The V and J ends lost 2 bases and 9 bases respectively, with 17 bases between them. CDR3: CASSLGQQGIGSPLHF. For the CDR3, the DNA is TGTGCCAGCAGTTTAGGCCAACAGGGAATAGGTTCACCCCTCCACTTT.

The sample holds a few counts of this clone. The chain combines TRBV7-9 with TRBJ1-5, with TRBD1 matching 7 bases. Trimming at V came to 5 bases and at J to 3 bases, leaving 7 bases not matched to a gene. CDR3 size: 15 residues. Germline V gene data show CDR1 as SEHNR and CDR2 as FQNEAQ (reference sequence). The CDR3 is CASSPGTALNQPQHF. The CDR3 nucleotides are TGTGCCAGCAGCCCCGGGACAGCCCTCAATCAGCCCCAGCATTTT.

The rearrangement uses TRBV9 and TRBJ2-5; 7 positions match TRBD1. Germline values: CDR1 SGDLS, CDR2 YYNGEE. The J segment lost 5 bases and the V segment lost 4 bases, leaving 8 bases of the junction unmatched. The CDR3 totals 14 residues. The CDR3 DNA sequence: TGTGCCAGCAGCTCCCGACAGGGTTCGGAGACCCAGTACTTC. Translation gives CASSSRQGSETQYF. Supplemented by reference TRBV9 and TRBJ2-5, the full variable domain reads DSGVTQTPKHLITATGQRVTLRCSPRSGDLSVYWYQQSLDQGLQFLIQYYNGEERAKGNILERFSAQQFPDLHSELNLSSLELGDSALYFCASSSRQGSETQYFGPGTRLLVL.

The V and J genes are TRBV6-5 and TRBJ1-2; D gene unclear. V was cut by 6 bases and J by 2 bases, with 10 bases left in between. The length of the CDR3 is 13 residues. Germline-derived CDR1 and CDR2 are MNHEY and SVGAGI. CDR3 sequence reads: CASRIRSNYGYTF. In nucleotides, the CDR3 is TGTGCCAGCAGAATTAGAAGCAACTATGGCTACACCTTC.

V is TRBV19 and J is TRBJ1-3; tentative D call: TRBD1 (5 bases). This CDR3 has 16 residues. The germline V gene has CDR1 LNHDA and CDR2 SQIVND (reference sequence). The ends were cut back, 6 bases at V and 0 bases at J, with 15 bases in the middle. The CDR3 protein is CASRQTATSSGNTIYF. DNA of the CDR3: TGTGCCAGTAGACAGACAGCTACAAGCTCTGGAAACACCATATATTTT.

The chain couples TRBV11-3 to TRBJ1-6, with D perhaps matching TRBD1 (5 bases). Trimming removed 1 base from V and 17 bases from J, with 12 bases in between. Looked up from germline, CDR1 is SGHNT and CDR2 is YENEEA. The CDR3 covers 12 residues. The CDR3 reads CASSLGTQRIHF. DNA of the CDR3: TGTGCCAGCAGCTTAGGGACACAAAGGATCCACTTT.

The chain combines TRBV6-4 with TRBJ2-3, with D possibly being TRBD1 (5 bases). The V gene's germline CDR1 is MRHNA and CDR2 SNTAGT. The CDR3 is made up of 17 amino acids. V dropped 0 bases and J dropped 4 bases, with 17 bases sitting between them. The CDR3 DNA reads as TGTGCCAGCAGTGACTCGTCTTGGTCAGGGAACCCAGATACGCAGTATTTT. Its protein is CASSDSSWSGNPDTQYF.

The gene calls are TRBV19 and TRBJ1-2, with 7 bases fitting TRBD1. V was clipped by 4 bases and J by 7 bases; unmatched bases: 12. The CDR3 contains 15 residues. Germline CDR1 is LNHDA and CDR2 is SQIVND (reference sequence). In DNA, the CDR3 is TGTGCCAGTAGTACCCCGACAGGGTACCATTCTGGCTACACCTTC. Protein sequence: CASSTPTGYHSGYTF.

Comments on this clone: Other DNA sequences in the sample encode the same CDR3. The genes are TRBV11-2 and TRBJ1-2; 8 bases agree with TRBD1. Per germline, CDR1 SGHAT and CDR2 FQNNGV. The CDR3 consists of 14 residues. The trim removed 1 base at V and 4 bases at J, leaving 2 bases unmatched. The CDR3: CASSLVQGAYGYTF. The CDR3 coding sequence is TGTGCCAGCAGCTTAGTCCAGGGGGCCTATGGCTACACCTTC.

The rearrangement joins TRBV29-1 to TRBJ1-2, with D maybe TRBD1 (5 bases). In germline, CDR1 is SQVTM, CDR2 ANQGSEA. The CDR3 length is 11 residues. V was clipped by 5 bases and J by 14 bases, with 18 bases between them. CDR3 nucleotide sequence: TGCAGCGTTCAGTTGGGGACCGCGCTGACCTTC. It encodes CSVQLGTALTF.

The gene calls are TRBV21-1 and TRBJ2-7; TRBD1 reflects the table's D call only, with no check against the DNA. TRBV21-1 is recorded as a pseudogene. This CDR3 has 14 residues. The DNA for the CDR3 is TGTGCCACCGAGTTTAAGCAGGCCCCCTACGAGCAGTACTTC. Its protein product is CATEFKQAPYEQYF.

The chain recombines TRBV15 with TRBJ2-5, with 7 nucleotides matching TRBD1. The CDR3 runs 16 residues. The V segment lost 6 bases and the J segment 0 bases; nucleotides outside the gene matches: 10. From germline, CDR1 is LNHNV and CDR2 YYDKDF (reference sequence). CDR3 residues: CATRFSGDRYQETQYF. The CDR3, as DNA: TGTGCCACCAGGTTCTCCGGGGACAGATACCAAGAGACCCAGTACTTC.

The chain couples TRBV5-4 to TRBJ2-3, with 8 bases matching TRBD2. V was clipped by 7 bases and J by 5 bases; unmatched bases: 12. The CDR3 loop spans 15 amino acids. The germline CDR1 and CDR2 sequences are SGHNT and YYREEE (reference sequence). The CDR3 coding sequence is TGTGCCAGCGTCTACGGGGGGGCCGGTAAAGATACGCAGTATTTT. It translates to CASVYGGAGKDTQYF.

This clone was found a few times. This chain links TRBV18 with TRBJ1-5; D is perhaps TRBD1 (5 bases). V lost 5 bases and J lost 1, with 15 bases in between. This CDR3 is built from 16 residues. Germline loops: CDR1 KGHSH, CDR2 LQKENI. The CDR3 DNA follows: TGTGCCAGCTCAGCCGTGGGGACGGGAAGCAATCAGCCCCAGCATTTT. It translates to CASSAVGTGSNQPQHF.

This chain uses TRBV7-2 with TRBJ1-1, with D tentatively TRBD1 (5 bases). Germline V gives CDR1 SGHTA, CDR2 FQGNSA. This CDR3 is built from 14 residues. The V end lost 5 bases, the J end lost 4 bases, and 14 bases lay between the germline ends. The CDR3 nucleotides are TGTGCCAGCAGCCCATCTCCGGGGACCACTGAAGCTTTCTTT. This gives the protein CASSPSPGTTEAFF.